The present entry profiles one T cell receptor (beta chain) with its context. The CDR3 is 15 residues long. V was shortened by 0 bases and J by 4 bases, with 12 bases between the two germline ends. Germline CDR1 and CDR2: ENHRY and SYGVKD. The data stem from a study of CD8 T cells in ankylosing spondylitis. In TCRdb, the 5' RACE reads were re-called with MiXCR into one record per CDR3 protein. The data contain under 55,000 distinct CDR3 sequences, less than 8.5% of them singletons. This TCR came from a female donor with ankylosing spondylitis or in good health (not recorded which). Sequenced material: blood, either unsorted or a sorted T cell fraction (not recorded which). This sequence joins TRBV10-3 and TRBJ2-5; D is uncertain. The CDR3 here is CAISESGRRRETQYF. CDR3 DNA sequence: TGTGCCATCAGTGAGTCAGGCAGGCGGAGAGAGACCCAGTACTTC.